These 20 T cell receptor beta chains originate from one sample sequenced in a study of blood T cell repertoires in COVID-19. Measured with immunoSEQ multiplex PCR; TCRdb has only the in-frame clones, and not every one. The table shows some 290,000 clones, with over 85% occurring only once. The sequenced sample consisted of peripheral blood. The receptor set was obtained from a woman aged 25 to 39 with COVID-19, enrolled during active disease.

The chain is built from TRBV24-1 and TRBJ2-1; D not resolved. Germline CDR1 is KGHDR and CDR2 is SFDVKD. The CDR3 sequence is 11 residues long. Deletions cut 1 base from V and 9 bases from J, with 3 bases between. The CDR3 coding sequence is TGTGCCACCAGTGATTTCTCTGAGCAGTTCTTC. Residues: CATSDFSEQFF.

Regarding this clone: Other DNA sequences in this specimen translate into the identical CDR3. The J gene is TRBJ2-5, the V gene TRBV27; unclear D gene. Trimming left V 5 bases short and J 4 bases short, with 8 bases between. From germline, CDR1 is MNHEY and CDR2 SMNVEV (reference sequence). The CDR3 runs to 12 residues. The CDR3 loop is CASSPTGETQYF. CDR3 nucleotide sequence: TGTGCCAGCAGTCCGACGGGAGAGACCCAGTACTTC.

This clone has only one observation. The chain combines TRBV9 with TRBJ1-2; 9 bases are shared with TRBD1. V was pared by 3 bases and J by 4 bases, with 4 bases of the junction left unmatched. Germline V gives CDR1 SGDLS, CDR2 YYNGEE. CDR3 length equals 14 residues. The DNA for the CDR3 is TGTGCCAGCAGCGAGGGACAGGGCCCCTATGGCTACACCTTC. As protein: CASSEGQGPYGYTF.

The chain joins TRBV9 to TRBJ1-2; D gene unclear. Germline V gene lookup returns CDR1 SGDLS and CDR2 YYNGEE. This CDR3 comprises 15 residues. V was trimmed by 0 bases and J by 8 bases, leaving 17 bases between them. This chain's CDR3 is CASSVDGSGDRGYTF. The CDR3 coding sequence is TGTGCCAGCAGCGTAGACGGGAGTGGAGATCGGGGCTACACCTTC. Based on the CDR3 plus reference TRBV9 and TRBJ1-2, the full variable domain is DSGVTQTPKHLITATGQRVTLRCSPRSGDLSVYWYQQSLDQGLQFLIQYYNGEERAKGNILERFSAQQFPDLHSELNLSSLELGDSALYFCASSVDGSGDRGYTFGSGTRLTVV.

The V gene is TRBV6-5, the J gene TRBJ1-2, with D perhaps TRBD1 (5 bases). The V gene lost 5 bases and the J gene lost 7 bases, with 11 bases spanning the gap. The CDR3 has 12 residues. The V gene's germline CDR1 is MNHEY and CDR2 SVGAGI. The CDR3 loop reads CASSPDRLGYTF. In DNA form, the CDR3 reads TGTGCCAGCAGTCCCGACAGACTTGGCTACACCTTC.

This chain joins TRBV7-9 and TRBJ1-3, with no clear D. The germline V and J ends were trimmed by 5 bases and 0 bases, with 5 bases remaining between them. Germline values: CDR1 SEHNR, CDR2 FQNEAQ (reference sequence). The CDR3 spans 13 residues. The CDR3 spells CASSHSSGNTIYF. The CDR3, as DNA: TGTGCCAGCAGCCACAGCTCTGGAAACACCATATATTTT.

This rearrangement joins TRBV7-2 to TRBJ2-5, with D possibly being TRBD2 (5 bases). This CDR3 spans 14 amino acids. Looked up from germline, CDR1 is SGHTA and CDR2 is FQGNSA. Trimming removed 2 bases at V and 3 bases at J, with 10 bases between. CDR3 nucleotide sequence: TGTGCCAGCAGCTTACCCTGGAGGAAAGAGACCCAGTACTTC. Protein product: CASSLPWRKETQYF.

The V call is TRBV9, the J call TRBJ2-5, with TRBD2 identical over 11 bases. This CDR3 has 14 residues. The trim removed 4 bases at V and 5 bases at J, leaving 4 bases unmatched. The germline gives CDR1 SGDLS, CDR2 YYNGEE. CDR3 coding DNA: TGTGCCAGCAGCATGACTAGCGGGGTCGAGACCCAGTACTTC. Translating it yields CASSMTSGVETQYF.

The chain is built from TRBV6-5 and TRBJ1-1, with D unclear. The germline CDR1 and CDR2 sequences are MNHEY and SVGAGI. Trimming cost V 8 bases and J 6 bases, with 13 bases left between them. The CDR3 sequence is 12 residues long. As DNA, the CDR3 is TGTGCCAGCCGGACGGAGGAGGCTGAAGCTTTCTTT. This translates into CASRTEEAEAFF.

The chain employs TRBV19 and TRBJ1-4; 10 bases map to TRBD1. The V and J ends lost 5 bases and 8 bases, in that order; junction bases with no gene match: 11. This CDR3 has 16 amino acids. CDR1 is LNHDA, CDR2 SQIVND, per germline (reference sequence). CDR3 sequence (DNA): TGTGCCAGTAGTTTTCCACCGGGACAGGGGCGAGAAAAACTGTTTTTT. Amino acid sequence: CASSFPPGQGREKLFF.

This clone was seen a single time. This rearrangement joins TRBV28 to TRBJ1-3; 7 nucleotides line up with TRBD1. Germline V gene lookup returns CDR1 MDHEN and CDR2 SYDVKM. V was clipped by 8 bases and J by 0 bases; unmatched bases: 16. The CDR3 has 18 residues. As DNA, the CDR3 is TGTGCCAGCGGAACAGGGGATTATGGAGTCTTCTCTGGAAACACCATATATTTT. Protein sequence: CASGTGDYGVFSGNTIYF.

The rearrangement links TRBV18 to TRBJ2-5; the match to TRBD1 covers 9 bases. CDR1 and CDR2 (germline): KGHSH, LQKENI. The CDR3 length is 15 residues. With 4 bases clipped from V and 5 bases from J, the junction kept 8 bases outside the gene matches. CDR3 sequence reads: CASSLGQGSWETQYF. CDR3 nucleotide sequence: TGTGCCAGCTCACTCGGACAGGGGTCGTGGGAGACCCAGTACTTC.

The CDR3 DNA is TGTGCCAGCAGCTCGATGATGACAGGACCATCTTCCTACGAGCAGTACTTC. The encoded protein is CASSSMMTGPSSYEQYF. The V call is TRBV7-8, the J call TRBJ2-7; D might be TRBD1 (6 bases). Germline CDR1 and CDR2: SGHVS and FQNEAQ. Trimming removed 4 bases at V and 1 base at J, with 20 bases between. The CDR3 sequence is 17 residues long. Filled out from reference TRBV7-8 and TRBJ2-7, the complete variable domain reads GAGVSQSPRYKVAKRGQDVALRCDPISGHVSLFWYQQALGQGPEFLTYFQNEAQLDKSGLPSDRFFAERPEGSVSTLKIQRTQQEDSAVYLCASSSMMTGPSSYEQYFGPGTRLTVT.

This rearrangement joins TRBV19 to TRBJ1-1, with 9 bases matching TRBD1. The germline V gene has CDR1 LNHDA and CDR2 SQIVND (reference sequence). The junction had 3 bases not matched to a gene; V was cut back by 8 bases and J by 11 bases. The CDR3 runs 10 residues. Here the CDR3 reads CASGTGWAFF. The CDR3 nucleotides read TGTGCCAGTGGGACAGGGTGGGCTTTCTTT.

V and J are TRBV19 and TRBJ1-2, with TRBD1 identical over 8 bases. The CDR3 loop spans 13 amino acids. In germline, CDR1 is LNHDA, CDR2 SQIVND (reference sequence). The J segment lost 8 bases and the V segment lost 9 bases, leaving 11 bases of the junction unmatched. The chain's CDR3 is CASMLQGVGGYTF. The CDR3 DNA sequence: TGTGCCAGCATGTTACAGGGGGTTGGAGGCTACACCTTC.

The chain carries TRBV3-1 (or the pseudogene TRBV3-2) and TRBJ1-6; 9 bases map to TRBD1. V dropped 1 base and J dropped 8; count of bases not matched to a gene: 9. The CDR3 has 17 amino acids. CDR1 is LGHDT and CDR2 is YNNKEL in the germline V gene (reference sequence). The CDR3 sequence: CASSQGGTGYIHSPLHF. CDR3 nucleotide sequence: TGTGCCAGCAGCCAAGGTGGGACAGGGTACATCCATTCACCCCTCCACTTT.

The chain carries TRBV10-3 and TRBJ1-6, with 9 bases matching TRBD1. With V trimmed by 4 bases and J by 6 bases, 4 bases remained unmatched. The CDR3 is made up of 15 amino acids. Germline CDR1 and CDR2: ENHRY and SYGVKD. CDR3 sequence (DNA): TGTGCCATCAGTGGGCTGGGACAGGGTAATTCACCCCTCCACTTT. This encodes CAISGLGQGNSPLHF.

The chain couples TRBV4-1 to TRBJ2-7, with 8 bases aligning to TRBD1. The V gene's germline CDR1 is MGHRA and CDR2 YSYEKL. V gave up 3 bases and J gave up 5 bases; unmatched junction bases: 9. The CDR3 extends over 15 amino acids. This CDR3 is CASSHPGQGTNEQYF. CDR3 DNA sequence: TGCGCCAGCAGCCACCCCGGACAGGGAACAAACGAGCAGTACTTC.

J is TRBJ2-1 and V is TRBV6-2 or TRBV6-3; TRBD2 agrees at 9 bases. The CDR3 covers 16 residues. The germline gives CDR1 MNHEY, CDR2 SVGEGT. J lost 8 bases, V lost 2 bases, and 10 bases had no gene match. CDR3 sequence (DNA): TGTGCCAGCAGTTACCCCTCCGCCCCTAGCGGGGATGAGCAGTTCTTC. Amino acid sequence: CASSYPSAPSGDEQFF.

This chain joins TRBV2 and TRBJ2-1; TRBD2 matches at 10 bases. The J segment lost 4 bases and the V segment lost 7 bases, leaving 4 bases of the junction unmatched. The CDR3 spans 14 residues. Germline values: CDR1 SNHLY, CDR2 FYNNEI. The DNA for the CDR3 is TGTGCCAGCACTCAACTAGCGGGGTACAATGAGCAGTTCTTC. It specifies CASTQLAGYNEQFF.